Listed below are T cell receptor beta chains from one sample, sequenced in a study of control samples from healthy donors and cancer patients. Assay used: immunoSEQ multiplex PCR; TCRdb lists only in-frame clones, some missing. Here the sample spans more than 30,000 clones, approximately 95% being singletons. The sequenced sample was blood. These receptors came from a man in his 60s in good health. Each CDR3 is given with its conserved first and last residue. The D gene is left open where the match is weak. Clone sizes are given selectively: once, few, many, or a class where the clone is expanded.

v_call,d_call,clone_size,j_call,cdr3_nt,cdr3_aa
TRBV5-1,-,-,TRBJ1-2,TGCGCCAGCAGCTTGGAAGGATCGAACTATGGCTACACCTTC,CASSLEGSNYGYTF
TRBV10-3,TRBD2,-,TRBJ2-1,TGTGCCATCAGTGGACTAGCGGCCAATGAGCAGTTCTTC,CAISGLAANEQFF
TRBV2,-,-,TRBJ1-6,TGTGCCAGCAGCCGACTGGCGGAATCACCCCTCCACTTT,CASSRLAESPLHF
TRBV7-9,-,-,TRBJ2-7,TGTGCCAGCAGTGCTGACTACGAGCAGTACTTC,CASSADYEQYF
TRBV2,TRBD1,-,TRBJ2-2,TGTGCCAGCAGTGAAGTAGGGACAGGGGGTTACACCGGGGAGCTGTTTTTT,CASSEVGTGGYTGELFF
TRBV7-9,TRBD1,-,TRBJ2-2,TGTGCCAGCAGCTTAGAGACAGGGGTCACCGGGGAGCTGTTTTTT,CASSLETGVTGELFF
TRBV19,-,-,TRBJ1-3,TGTGCCAGTAGGAACAGAGGCTCTGGAAACACCATATATTTT,CASRNRGSGNTIYF
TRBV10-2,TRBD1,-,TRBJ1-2,TGCGCCAGCACCGAACAGGGGCCCAACTATGGCTACACCTTC,CASTEQGPNYGYTF
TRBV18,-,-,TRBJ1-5,TGTGCCAGCTCACCTCTGTCGACAGGCAATAGCAATCAGCCCCAGCATTTT,CASSPLSTGNSNQPQHF
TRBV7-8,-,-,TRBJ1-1,TGTGCCAGCAGCTTAGGCATGAACACTGAAGCTTTCTTT,CASSLGMNTEAFF
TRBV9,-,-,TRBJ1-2,TGTGCCAGCAGCGTAGGCGGGGGCGGATTCTATGGCTACACCTTC,CASSVGGGGFYGYTF
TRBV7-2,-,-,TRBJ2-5,TGTGCCAGCAGCTTAGGCAGGGTAGAGACCCAGTACTTC,CASSLGRVETQYF
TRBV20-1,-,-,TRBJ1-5,TGCAGTGCTAGTAACAATCAGCCCCAGCATTTT,CSASNNQPQHF
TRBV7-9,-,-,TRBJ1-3,TGTGCCAGCAGCTTAAGCGGGAGAAACACCATATATTTT,CASSLSGRNTIYF
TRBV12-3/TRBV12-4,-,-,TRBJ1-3,TGTGCCAGCAGGTCTCGGGACCCCGGCACCATATATTTT,CASRSRDPGTIYF
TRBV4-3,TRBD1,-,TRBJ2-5,TGCGCCAGCAGTACAGGGACAGGGGGAGGGACCCAGTACTTC,CASSTGTGGGTQYF
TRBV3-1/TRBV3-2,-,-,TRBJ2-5,TGTGCCAGCAGCCAAGATGGAGAGACCCAGTACTTC,CASSQDGETQYF
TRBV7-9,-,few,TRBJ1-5,TGTGCCAGCAGCTTAGGGCAGGCTGACAATCAGCCCCAGCATTTT,CASSLGQADNQPQHF
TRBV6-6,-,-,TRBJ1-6,TGTGCCAGCAGTCGAACAGGGAGCTCCTATAATTCACCCCTCCACTTT,CASSRTGSSYNSPLHF
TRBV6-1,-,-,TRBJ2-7,TGTGCCAGCAGTGAAGACGGATTTCAGCTCGAGCAGTACTTC,CASSEDGFQLEQYF
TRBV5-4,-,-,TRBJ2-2,TGTGCCAGCAGCTTCGGTAACGCCGGGGAGCTGTTTTTT,CASSFGNAGELFF
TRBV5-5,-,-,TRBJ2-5,TGTGCCAGCAGCTTGGTCCCCGACAGCCAAGAGACCCAGTACTTC,CASSLVPDSQETQYF
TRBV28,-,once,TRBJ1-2,TGTGCCAGCACCTTGTTCGATTTGGGTCCTTTAGCTAACTATGGCTACACCTTC,CASTLFDLGPLANYGYTF
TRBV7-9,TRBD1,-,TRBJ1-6,TGTGCCAGCAGCTTACCAGGGGGGAGCTCCTATAATTCACCCCTCCACTTT,CASSLPGGSSYNSPLHF
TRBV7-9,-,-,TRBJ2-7,TGTGCCAGCAGCTTATTACAGGACTACGAGCAGTACTTC,CASSLLQDYEQYF
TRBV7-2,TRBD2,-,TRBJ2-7,TGTGCCAGCAGCCCCCGACTAGCGGGGGGGAGAAAAGAGCAGTACTTC,CASSPRLAGGRKEQYF
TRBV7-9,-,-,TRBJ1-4,TGTGCCAGCAGCCCAACAGGGCCTGCTAATGAAAAACTGTTTTTT,CASSPTGPANEKLFF
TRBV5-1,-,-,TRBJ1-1,TGCGCCAGCAGCCTTCTGACACAGGGCCGTGAAGCTTTCTTT,CASSLLTQGREAFF
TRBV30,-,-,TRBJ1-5,TGTGCCTGGAGTAAACAGGAGAATCAGCCCCAGCATTTT,CAWSKQENQPQHF
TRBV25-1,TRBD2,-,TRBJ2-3,TGTGCCAGCAGTGAAGGGGGGGTAAGCACAGATACGCAGTATTTT,CASSEGGVSTDTQYF
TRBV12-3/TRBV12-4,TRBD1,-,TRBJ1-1,TGTGCCAGCAGTTTTAACGCAGGGGGTGAAGCTTTCTTT,CASSFNAGGEAFF
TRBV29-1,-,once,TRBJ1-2,TGCAGCGTTGAAGTAGCAGGGGTCAACTATGGCTACACCTTC,CSVEVAGVNYGYTF
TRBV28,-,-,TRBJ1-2,TGTGCCAGCAGCTCCGGGACACCTGGCTACACCTTC,CASSSGTPGYTF
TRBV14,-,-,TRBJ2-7,TGTGCCAGCAGCCAAGTTCAGTCTAGCTACGAGCAGTACTTC,CASSQVQSSYEQYF
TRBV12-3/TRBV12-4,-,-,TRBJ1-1,TGTGCCAGCAGTTTTTCGGCTAACACTGAAGCTTTCTTT,CASSFSANTEAFF
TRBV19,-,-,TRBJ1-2,TGTGCCAGTAGTATAGGACCGGGACGGACGAACTATGGCTACACCTTC,CASSIGPGRTNYGYTF
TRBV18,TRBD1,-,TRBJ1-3,TGTGCCAGCTCAGCACAGGGGGCTGGAAACACCATATATTTT,CASSAQGAGNTIYF
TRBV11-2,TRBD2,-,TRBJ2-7,TGTGCCAGTCTGCGGGGGAGCTCCTACGAGCAGTACTTC,CASLRGSSYEQYF
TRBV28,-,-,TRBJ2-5,TGTGCCAGCAGTTTCCCAGGGTGGGAGACCCAGTACTTC,CASSFPGWETQYF
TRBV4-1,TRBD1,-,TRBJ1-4,TGCGCCAGCAGCCGAGCCAGGGGGCAGGGTGAAAAACTGTTTTTT,CASSRARGQGEKLFF
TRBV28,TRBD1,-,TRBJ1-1,TGTGCCAGCAGTTTACAGGACAGGGTGGCTGAAGCTTTCTTT,CASSLQDRVAEAFF
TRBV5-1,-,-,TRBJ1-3,TGCGCCAGCAGCTTGGACGGAACCTCTGGAAACACCATATATTTT,CASSLDGTSGNTIYF
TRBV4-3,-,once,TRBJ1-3,TGCGCCAGCAGCCAAGAAAGGGGTGGTGGAAACACCATATATTTT,CASSQERGGGNTIYF
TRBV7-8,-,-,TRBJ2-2,TGTGCCAGCAGCTTAACTGGGGGGCACACCGGGGAGCTGTTTTTT,CASSLTGGHTGELFF
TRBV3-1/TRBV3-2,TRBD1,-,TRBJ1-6,TGTGCCAGCAGCCCGACAGGGTCGTTAAATTCACCCCTCCACTTT,CASSPTGSLNSPLHF
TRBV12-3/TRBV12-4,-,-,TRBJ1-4,TGTGCCAGCAGTTTAAAGGGGGGTGAAAAACTGTTTTTT,CASSLKGGEKLFF
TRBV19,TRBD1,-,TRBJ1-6,TGTGCCAGTACCTGGACAGGGTCGGGTTCACCCCTCCACTTT,CASTWTGSGSPLHF
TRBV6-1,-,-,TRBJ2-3,TGTGCCAGCAGTGAAATCAGGGGGGTGAAGGCAGATACGCAGTATTTT,CASSEIRGVKADTQYF
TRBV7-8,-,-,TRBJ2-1,TGTGCCAGCAGCTTAGCATGGGGCACCAATGAGCAGTTCTTC,CASSLAWGTNEQFF
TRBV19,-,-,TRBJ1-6,TGTGCCAGTAGTATTCCCCAAGGGGCGCGTTATTCACCCCTCCACTTT,CASSIPQGARYSPLHF
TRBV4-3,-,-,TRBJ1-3,TGCGCCAGCAGCCAGTTCTGGGGGGGGCGAAACACCATATATTTT,CASSQFWGGRNTIYF
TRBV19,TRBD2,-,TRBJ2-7,TGTGCCAGTAGTACCCCAAGCGGGGGGACCAGCTCCTACGAGCAGTACTTC,CASSTPSGGTSSYEQYF
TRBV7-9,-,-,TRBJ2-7,TGTGCCAGCAGCTACCCCGCCGTTTACGAGCAGTACTTC,CASSYPAVYEQYF
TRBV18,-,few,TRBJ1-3,TGTGCCAGCTCACCACCCTCCCGGAACTCTGGAAACACCATATATTTT,CASSPPSRNSGNTIYF
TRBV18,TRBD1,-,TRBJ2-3,TGTGCCAGCTCACACCGGGACAGGGGGCCCCCCGGGGGGCGTACGCAGTATTTT,CASSHRDRGPPGGRTQYF
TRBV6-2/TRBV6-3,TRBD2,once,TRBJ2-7,TGTGCCAGCAGTGCGGGGGGGGCTGGGGCCATCTACTACGAGCAGTACTTC,CASSAGGAGAIYYEQYF
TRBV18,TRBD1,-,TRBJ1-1,TGTGCCAGCTCACGGACAGGTGATCCCGGGAACACTGAAGCTTTCTTT,CASSRTGDPGNTEAFF
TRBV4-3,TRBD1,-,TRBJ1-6,TGCGCCAGCAGCCTTACAGGGGATAATTCACCCCTCCACTTT,CASSLTGDNSPLHF
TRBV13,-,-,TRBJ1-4,TGTGCCAGCAGGGGCAGGGAAGGGGATAATGAAAAACTGTTTTTT,CASRGREGDNEKLFF